This TCR beta chain was found in a study of blood T cells in healthy people across ages. Study-level findings and limits: Investigators treated diversity estimates from one million T cells as underestimates. Both higher diversity and more naive CD4+ cells marked long-lived donors when set against aged donors.

The CDR3 covers 13 residues. Germline V gene data show CDR1 as SGHTA and CDR2 as FQGNSA. V lost 7 bases, J lost 3 bases, and 9 bases lay in between. Next came a second PCR, run for roughly 6 to 11 cycles, which used a sample-barcoded 5' primer along with a J-beta primer mix. TCRdb re-analysed the 5' RACE reads in MiXCR, keeping a single row per CDR3 protein. Of around 870,000 distinct CDR3 sequences in the sample, 29% were seen once. Those donating, healthy Caucasian individuals from Russia, were aged about 6 to 100. Peripheral blood from each donor was collected in a volume of 9.5 to 10 milliliters. This clonotype was recorded at least ten times. Its matching antigen is unknown.

The TCR was taken from a woman older than 75 in good health. The sample taken for sequencing was blood. The chain couples TRBV7-2 to TRBJ1-4, with TRBD1 as a possible D gene (6 bases). The CDR3 loop is CASTTGPNEKLFF. The CDR3 DNA follows: TGTGCCAGCACCACAGGGCCTAATGAAAAACTGTTTTTT.